A selection of T cell receptor beta chains follows, all from one sample in a study of blood T cell repertoires in COVID-19. TCRdb's copy holds only in-frame clones and misses some; the assay was immunoSEQ multiplex PCR. The data show almost 200,000 clones, with roughly 90% seen just once and roughly 8.4% held by the top ten. The specimen sequenced was PBMCs or T cells enriched from blood (not recorded which). Receptors originate from a woman under 30 who had recovered from COVID-19. Both conserved end residues are trimmed from each CDR3. The order of the fields is D gene, clone size, V gene, J gene, CDR3 protein. The D gene is left open where the match is weak. Clone size is not always given. Where it is, it says once, few, many or a class for expanded clones.

TRBD1,-,TRBV6-5,TRBJ2-7,ASSYSFRTGGYEQY
-,-,TRBV18,TRBJ2-3,ASSPGDTQY
TRBD1,-,TRBV7-9,TRBJ2-7,ASSSQRDRLDEQY
TRBD2,few,TRBV5-1,TRBJ2-7,ASSLGPSGDSYEQY
-,-,TRBV11-2,TRBJ1-3,ASSLQGWSGNTIY
TRBD2,-,TRBV7-9,TRBJ2-3,ASSPSGYTDTQY
TRBD1,-,TRBV6-5,TRBJ1-2,ASSTAGQGSGYT
-,-,TRBV5-1,TRBJ2-3,ASSGSASTDTQY
-,-,TRBV28,TRBJ2-5,ASRPMGEAGTQY
TRBD1,-,TRBV18,TRBJ1-1,ASSSQFTGENTEAF
-,-,TRBV6-5,TRBJ2-1,ASGSHSWFRF
-,once,TRBV4-2,TRBJ2-3,ASSQVIYTDTQY
TRBD1,-,TRBV10-3,TRBJ1-5,AISVEGGQPQH
TRBD1,-,TRBV14,TRBJ1-1,ASSQRGQGAPGGVNTEAF
-,-,TRBV6-1,TRBJ1-1,ASSEQFPNTEAF
TRBD1,once,TRBV24-1,TRBJ2-2,ATSALGRTGLTGELF
-,once,TRBV1,TRBJ1-2,TSSSYRGQGAKGYT
TRBD1,-,TRBV4-1,TRBJ1-2,ASSRGPITGTGHGYT
-,-,TRBV3-1/TRBV3-2,TRBJ1-4,ASSQGGLKEEKLF
-,once,TRBV9,TRBJ1-1,ASSPSGAALNTEAF
-,-,TRBV24-1,TRBJ1-2,ATSERDSIYGYT
-,-,TRBV30,TRBJ1-3,AWRNRREADTIY
-,-,TRBV7-9,TRBJ2-7,ASSFSLSYEQY
-,once,TRBV5-4,TRBJ2-1,ASRDPQGYNEQF
TRBD1,-,TRBV15,TRBJ1-1,ATSREVGLLDREAF
-,-,TRBV28,TRBJ1-2,ASSAWYGYT
-,-,TRBV20-1,TRBJ2-7,SAKNGYEQY
-,-,TRBV20-1,TRBJ1-4,SASIYAEKLF
TRBD2,-,TRBV27,TRBJ2-7,ASSLGSGALREQY
TRBD2,-,TRBV3-1/TRBV3-2,TRBJ2-7,ASSQVAGSSYEQY
TRBD1,-,TRBV4-1,TRBJ2-7,ASSQDITGGYEQY
TRBD1,once,TRBV27,TRBJ2-7,ASSRDRGYEQY
-,-,TRBV7-2,TRBJ1-5,ASSYETGQPQH
TRBD1,once,TRBV7-9,TRBJ1-4,ASSGGEQGSGEKLF
TRBD1,-,TRBV5-1,TRBJ1-2,ASSSQGAGSGYT
TRBD1,-,TRBV5-6,TRBJ1-4,ASSSSRGWSTNEKLF
-,-,TRBV30,TRBJ2-4,AWSVGGGDIQY
-,-,TRBV4-1,TRBJ2-7,ASSQDPGIYEQY
-,-,TRBV9,TRBJ1-2,ASSVGEGPYGYT
-,-,TRBV25-1,TRBJ1-1,ASSDRGSTEAF